This T cell receptor (beta chain) was sequenced in a study of tumor-infiltrating lymphocytes in primary liver carcinoma (dated by TCRdb to the late 2010s). Study-wide context: Between late 2015 and 2016, about 5 patients in China with histopathologically diagnosed primary liver carcinoma had their tumors surgically resected. High reproducibility was observed for the technical replicate repertoires, with mean shared-clone rates approximately 0.9 and correlation coefficients above 0.95. The five patients, three men and two women aged 30 to 69 years, had hepatocellular carcinoma (four) or combined HCC and intrahepatic cholangiocarcinoma (one). Tumors of the five patients were stage T1-T3 N0M0 with maximum diameters of about 4.2 to 10 cm. Each sample produced roughly 3.65 to 7.13 million productive TCRbeta reads, and read depth showed no significant difference between tissue types. A total of 35 or so specimens from 5 patients went through TCRbeta repertoire sequencing, namely 25 tumor regions, 5 adjacent noncancerous liver tissues and 5 peripheral blood samples. For each liver tumor, the study sampled five regions along with adjacent normal tissue and blood, and applied TCRbeta repertoire sequencing, expression microarrays and whole-exome sequencing. The paper as a whole reports these results and caveats: Because sequencing covered only the TCR beta chain and unpaired alpha chains were not captured, true repertoire diversity is likely underestimated. A significantly larger repertoire fraction was made up by the top 250 clones in tumors than in blood (p = 0.039). Consistent with antigen-driven expansion, pairs of tumor regions showed higher repertoire overlap (mean roughly 36%) than either tumor-adjacent pairs (about 17%) or tumor-blood pairs (about 15%). Bulk unsorted samples precluded comparing CD4+ and CD8+ T cell repertoires. Only 4 to 6 patients were included in the study, and the authors note that the findings should be validated in a larger study.

RNA from unsorted whole blood was extracted with TRIzol reagent, and germline DNA was obtained with the DNeasy Blood & Tissue kit. At the time of sampling, the patients had chronic HBV infection and had not received any treatment. Before surgery, approximately 4 milliliters of peripheral blood were collected into K2EDTA tubes. The junction shows trimming of 4 bases on V and 0 bases on J, plus 13 bases between the germline ends. CDR1 and CDR2 were assigned from the germline V gene as MGHRA and YSYEKL. From the cysteine up to the phenylalanine, the CDR3 has a length of 16 residues. Kept here is only the CDR3 DNA, which spans 48 bases and is read in frame from base 1. This clonotype was picked up a small number of times. Its recognized antigen is unknown. Per-nucleotide qualities are absent, and no much larger clonotype sits a single base away. Starting from roughly 500 ng total RNA, TCRbeta-specific cDNA was produced by reverse transcription with a constant-region primer and ProtoScript II reverse transcriptase. Construction of the TCRbeta libraries relied on three nested rounds of multiplex PCR, following a slightly modified ARM-PCR procedure. The first two PCR rounds used multiplex TRBV1-TRBV30 forward primers with a Cbeta reverse primer, each for approximately 11 cycles. Sample barcodes and Illumina adapters were added in a final 25-cycle PCR with Deep VentR polymerase. Before sequencing, amplicons of 200-500 bp were gel-purified using a QIAquick gel extraction kit. TCRbeta amplicons were sequenced on an Illumina HiSeq 2500 with 250-bp paired-end reads. On the authors' methods: Trimmomatic v0.33 was used to quality-trim the reads, and FLASH v1.2.11 was used to merge paired reads so that full CDR3 sequences could be recovered. V, D and J germline segments were assigned to the rearranged TCRbeta sequences by MiGEC v1.2.1b. Clonotype statistics and Shannon-Wiener diversity indices were computed with VDJtools v1.0.0. Except for diversity analysis, only the 250 most abundant clonotypes of each sample were used in subsequent analyses to reduce sampling bias. The public reads were reprocessed in TCRdb via fastp at Q25 and MiXCR, keeping in-frame beta chains. When rows share a CDR3 protein, they turn into one entry using the most common DNA and genes. TCRdb's processing, not the authors' own work, is the source of the V and J calls. The sample contains 300,000 to 350,000 distinct CDR3 sequences, roughly three fifths of them found a single time. 15% to 20% of the sample lies in the top ten.

This clonotype originated in a woman in her thirties with primary liver carcinoma and hepatitis B virus infection. Sequencing input: peripheral blood. Recombination joined TRBV4-1 with TRBJ2-1; 5 matching bases give a weak D call of TRBD2. Read as DNA, the sequence is TGCGCCAGCAGCCCACCAGGACTCCGCTCCTACAATGAGCAGTTCTTC. Translated, this gives CASSPPGLRSYNEQFF.